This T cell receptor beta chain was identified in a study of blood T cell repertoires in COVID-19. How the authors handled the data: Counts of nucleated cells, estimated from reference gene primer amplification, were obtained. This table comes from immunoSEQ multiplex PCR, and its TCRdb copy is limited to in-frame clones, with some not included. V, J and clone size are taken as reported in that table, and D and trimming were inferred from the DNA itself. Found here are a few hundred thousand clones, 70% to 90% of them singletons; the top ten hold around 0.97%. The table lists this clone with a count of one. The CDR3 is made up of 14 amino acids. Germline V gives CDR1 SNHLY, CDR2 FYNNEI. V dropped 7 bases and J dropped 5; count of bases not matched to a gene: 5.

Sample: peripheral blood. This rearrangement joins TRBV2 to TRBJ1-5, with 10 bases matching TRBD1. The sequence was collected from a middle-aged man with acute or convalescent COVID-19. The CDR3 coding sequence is TGTGCCAGCACCCGGGACAGGGGACATCAGCCCCAGCATTTT. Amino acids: CASTRDRGHQPQHF.